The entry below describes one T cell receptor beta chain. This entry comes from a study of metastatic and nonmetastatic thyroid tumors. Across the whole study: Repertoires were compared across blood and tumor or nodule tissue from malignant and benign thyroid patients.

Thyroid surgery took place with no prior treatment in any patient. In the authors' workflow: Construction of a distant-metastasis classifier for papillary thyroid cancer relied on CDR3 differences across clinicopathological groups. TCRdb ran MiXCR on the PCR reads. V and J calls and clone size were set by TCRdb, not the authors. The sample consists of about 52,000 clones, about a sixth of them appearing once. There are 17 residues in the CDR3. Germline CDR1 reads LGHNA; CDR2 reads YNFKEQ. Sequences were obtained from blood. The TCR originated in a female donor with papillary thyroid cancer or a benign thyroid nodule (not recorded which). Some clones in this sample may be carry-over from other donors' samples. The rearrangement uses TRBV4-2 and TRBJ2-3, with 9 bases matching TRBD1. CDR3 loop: CASLRMTRDRGTDTQYF. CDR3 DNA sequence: TGTGCGAGCCTCCGTATGACCCGGGACAGGGGCACAGATACGCAGTATTTT.